This T cell receptor beta chain appears in the sequencing data of a study of shared clonotypes between healthy human individuals. The overall study: Per donor, CD8 memory used one plate, CD8 naive used two, CD4 memory used three and CD4 naive used three.

The method was immunoSEQ multiplex PCR; TCRdb's version includes in-frame clones alone and lacks a portion of them. The sample has approximately 940,000 clones; 76% are singletons. The germline gives CDR1 MNHNY, CDR2 SVGAGI (reference sequence). The length of the CDR3 is 14 residues. Trimming shortened V by 0 bases and J by 7 bases, and 10 bases separated the two germline ends. V usage is TRBV6-6 and J usage is TRBJ1-5; D is unresolved. The sequenced material came from memory CD4+ T cells sorted from blood. Subset specified: CD45RA-negative fraction. This receptor was taken from a man aged 18-30 years in good health. As DNA, the CDR3 is TGTGCCAGCAGTTACTCTGGGATAGGCCAGCCCCAGCATTTT. It encodes CASSYSGIGQPQHF.